This entry features one TCR beta chain sequence. What it recognizes is unknown. The data were obtained in a study of T cells in Graves' hyperthyroidism and ophthalmopathy. Regarding the study as a whole: The model foresaw ophthalmopathy a median 6.5 months prior to onset.

Amplification of TCR beta CDR3 regions used RNA as the template. The HTBI primer set drove a first-round RT-PCR of the TCR CDR3. Each CDR3 protein gets one entry after TCRdb re-called the multiplex PCR reads with MiXCR. The profile shows approximately 690,000 distinct CDR3 sequences, under 25% of them singletons. Germline CDR1 MNHEY, CDR2 SMNVEV (reference sequence). The CDR3 is 13 amino acids. Trimming took 1 base from V and 3 from J, leaving 6 bases between them. Sequencing was carried out using blood. V and J are TRBV27 and TRBJ1-1; D remains ambiguous. This TCR was sampled from a man aged 25 to 40 with Graves' ophthalmopathy. The CDR3 protein is CASSLWADTEAFF. Written as DNA, the CDR3 is TGTGCCAGCAGTTTATGGGCAGACACTGAAGCTTTCTTT.